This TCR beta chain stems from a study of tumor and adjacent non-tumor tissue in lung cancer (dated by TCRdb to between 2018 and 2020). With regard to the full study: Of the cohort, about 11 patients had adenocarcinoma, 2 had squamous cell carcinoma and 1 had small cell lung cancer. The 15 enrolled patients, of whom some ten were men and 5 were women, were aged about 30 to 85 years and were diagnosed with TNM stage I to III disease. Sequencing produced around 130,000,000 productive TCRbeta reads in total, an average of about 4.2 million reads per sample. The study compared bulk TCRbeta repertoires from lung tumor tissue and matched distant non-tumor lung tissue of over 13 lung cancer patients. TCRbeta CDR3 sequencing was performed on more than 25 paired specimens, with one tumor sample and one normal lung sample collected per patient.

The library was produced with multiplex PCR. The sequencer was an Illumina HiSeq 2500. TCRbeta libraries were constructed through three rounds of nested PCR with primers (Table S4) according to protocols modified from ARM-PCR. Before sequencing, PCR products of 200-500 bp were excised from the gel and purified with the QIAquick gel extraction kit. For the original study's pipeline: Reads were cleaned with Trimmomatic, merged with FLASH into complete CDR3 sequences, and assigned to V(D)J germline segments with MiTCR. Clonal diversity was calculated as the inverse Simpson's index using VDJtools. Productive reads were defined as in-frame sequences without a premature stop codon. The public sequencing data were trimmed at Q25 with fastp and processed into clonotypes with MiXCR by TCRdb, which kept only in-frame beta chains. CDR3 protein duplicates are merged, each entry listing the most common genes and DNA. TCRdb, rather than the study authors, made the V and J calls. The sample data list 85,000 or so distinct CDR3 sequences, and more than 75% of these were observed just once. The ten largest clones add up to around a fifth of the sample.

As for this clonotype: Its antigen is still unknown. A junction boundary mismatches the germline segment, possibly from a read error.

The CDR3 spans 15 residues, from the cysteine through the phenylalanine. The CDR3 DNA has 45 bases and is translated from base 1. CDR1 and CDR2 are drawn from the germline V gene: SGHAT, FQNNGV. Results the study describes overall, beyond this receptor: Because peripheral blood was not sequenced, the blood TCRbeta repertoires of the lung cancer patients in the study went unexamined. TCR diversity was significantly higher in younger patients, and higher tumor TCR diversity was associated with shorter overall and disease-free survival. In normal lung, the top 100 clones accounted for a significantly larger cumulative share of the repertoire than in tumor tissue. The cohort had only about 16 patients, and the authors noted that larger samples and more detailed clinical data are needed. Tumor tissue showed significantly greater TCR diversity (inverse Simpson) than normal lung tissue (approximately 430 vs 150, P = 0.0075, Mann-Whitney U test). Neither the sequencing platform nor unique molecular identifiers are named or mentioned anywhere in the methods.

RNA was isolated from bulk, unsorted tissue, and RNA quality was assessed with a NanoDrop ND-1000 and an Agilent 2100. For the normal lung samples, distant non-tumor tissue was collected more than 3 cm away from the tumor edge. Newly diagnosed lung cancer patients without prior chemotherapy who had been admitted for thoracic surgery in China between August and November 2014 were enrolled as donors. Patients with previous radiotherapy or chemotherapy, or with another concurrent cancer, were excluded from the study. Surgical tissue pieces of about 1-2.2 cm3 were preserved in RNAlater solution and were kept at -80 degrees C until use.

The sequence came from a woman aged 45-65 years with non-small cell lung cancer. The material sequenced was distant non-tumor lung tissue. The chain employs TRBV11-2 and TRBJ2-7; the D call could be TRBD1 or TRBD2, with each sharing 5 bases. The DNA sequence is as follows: TGTGACAGCAGCACCGGGACGGGACGCACCTACGAGCAGTACTTC. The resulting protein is CDSSTGTGRTYEQYF.